This TCR beta chain is drawn from a study of post-analysis software for immune sequencing data. Study results and caveats: Higher frequency in patients than in controls was seen for about five TRBV segments, with TRBV5-6, TRBV5-1 and TRBV20-1 among them. The study found significantly lower normalized Chao1 diversity in multiple sclerosis patients than in controls.

CDR3 length equals 14 residues. Germline V lookup: CDR1 SGHVS, CDR2 FQNEAQ. Trimming removed 5 bases from V and 5 bases from J, with 12 bases in between. Worth noting for this clonotype: Its cognate antigen is unknown.

Every TCR beta cDNA library bore unique molecular identifiers. MiXCR was run by TCRdb on the PCR reads, yielding one entry per CDR3 protein. The table records some 890,000 distinct CDR3 sequences, about 50% of them present only once. The receptor was derived from a girl aged 10 to 17 with multiple sclerosis. Sequencing was carried out using blood. The rearrangement links TRBV7-8 to TRBJ1-4; D might be TRBD1 (5 bases). The CDR3 DNA reads TGTGCCAGCAGCCGGGGACGGCTCAATGAAAAACTGTTTTTT. It translates to CASSRGRLNEKLFF.